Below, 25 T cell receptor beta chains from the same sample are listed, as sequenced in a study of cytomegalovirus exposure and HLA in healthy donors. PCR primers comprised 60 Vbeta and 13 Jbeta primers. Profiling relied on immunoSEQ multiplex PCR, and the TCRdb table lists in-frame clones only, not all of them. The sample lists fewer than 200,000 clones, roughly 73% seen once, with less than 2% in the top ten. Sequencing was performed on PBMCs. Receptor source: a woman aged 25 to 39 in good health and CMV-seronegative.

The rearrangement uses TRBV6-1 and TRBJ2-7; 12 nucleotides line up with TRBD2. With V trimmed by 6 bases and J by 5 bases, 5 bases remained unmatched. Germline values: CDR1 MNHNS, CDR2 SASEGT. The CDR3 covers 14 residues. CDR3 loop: CASRTSGRRDEQYF. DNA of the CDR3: TGTGCCAGCAGGACTAGCGGGAGAAGGGACGAGCAGTACTTC.

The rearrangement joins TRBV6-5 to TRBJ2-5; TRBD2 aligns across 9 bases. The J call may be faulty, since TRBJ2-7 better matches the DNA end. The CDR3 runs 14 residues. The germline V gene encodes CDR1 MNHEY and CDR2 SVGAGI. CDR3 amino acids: CASSYGAGGDEQYF. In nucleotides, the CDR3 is TGTGCCAGCAGTTACGGGGCGGGAGGGGACGAGCAGTACTTC.

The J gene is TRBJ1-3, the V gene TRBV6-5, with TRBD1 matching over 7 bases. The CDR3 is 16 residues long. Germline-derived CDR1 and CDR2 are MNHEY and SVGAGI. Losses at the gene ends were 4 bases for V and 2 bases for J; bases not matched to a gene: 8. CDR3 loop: CASSFRQGGAGNTIYF. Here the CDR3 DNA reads TGTGCCAGCAGTTTCAGACAGGGAGGAGCTGGAAACACCATATATTTT.

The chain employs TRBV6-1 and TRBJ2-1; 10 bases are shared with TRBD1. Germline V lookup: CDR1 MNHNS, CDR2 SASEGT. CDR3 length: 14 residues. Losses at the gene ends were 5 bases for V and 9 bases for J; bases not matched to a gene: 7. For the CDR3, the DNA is TGTGCCAGCAGTCTCGGACAGGGGGTCGGTGAGCAGTTCTTC. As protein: CASSLGQGVGEQFF.

CDR3 DNA: TGCGCCAGCAGTAGCGGGCGTACCGGGGAGCTGTTTTTT. Protein: CASSSGRTGELFF. This chain links TRBV10-2 with TRBJ2-2; tentative D call: TRBD2 (6 bases). This CDR3 has 13 residues. Between the trimmed V and J ends, which lost 5 bases and 5 bases, there was a span of 9 bases. Per the germline V gene, CDR1 is WSHSY and CDR2 is SAAADI.

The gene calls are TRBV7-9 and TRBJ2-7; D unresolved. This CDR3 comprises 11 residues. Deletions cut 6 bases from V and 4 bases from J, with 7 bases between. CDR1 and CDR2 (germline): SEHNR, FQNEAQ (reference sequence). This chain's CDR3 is CASSPFYEQYF. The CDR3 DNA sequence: TGTGCCAGCAGTCCCTTTTACGAGCAGTACTTC.

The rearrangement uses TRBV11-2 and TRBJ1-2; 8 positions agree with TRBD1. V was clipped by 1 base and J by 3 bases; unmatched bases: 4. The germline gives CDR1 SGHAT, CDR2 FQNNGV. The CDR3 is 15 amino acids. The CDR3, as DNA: TGTGCCAGCAGCTTAGGTGGACAGGGACACTATGGCTACACCTTC. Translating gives CASSLGGQGHYGYTF. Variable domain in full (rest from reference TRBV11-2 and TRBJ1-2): EAGVAQSPRYKIIEKRQSVAFWCNPISGHATLYWYQQILGQGPKLLIQFQNNGVVDDSQLPKDRFSAERLKGVDSTLKIQPAKLEDSAVYLCASSLGGQGHYGYTFGSGTRLTVV.

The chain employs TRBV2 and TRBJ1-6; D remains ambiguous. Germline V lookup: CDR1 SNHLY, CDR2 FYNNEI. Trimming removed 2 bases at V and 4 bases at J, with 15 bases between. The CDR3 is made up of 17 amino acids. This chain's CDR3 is CASSELGLPGYNSPLHF. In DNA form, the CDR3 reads TGTGCCAGCAGTGAACTGGGCCTACCCGGTTATAATTCACCCCTCCACTTT.

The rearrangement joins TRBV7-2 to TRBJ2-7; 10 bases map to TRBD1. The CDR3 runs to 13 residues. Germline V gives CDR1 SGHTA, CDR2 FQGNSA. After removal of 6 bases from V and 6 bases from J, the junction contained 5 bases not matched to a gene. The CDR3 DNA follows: TGTGCCAGCAGGAGACAGGGGGCAGGCGAGCAGTACTTC. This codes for CASRRQGAGEQYF.

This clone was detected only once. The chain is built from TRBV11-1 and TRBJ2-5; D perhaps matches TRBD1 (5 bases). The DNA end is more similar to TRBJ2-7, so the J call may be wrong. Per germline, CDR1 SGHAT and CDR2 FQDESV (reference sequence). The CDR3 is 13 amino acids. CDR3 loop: CASSLLTASEQYF. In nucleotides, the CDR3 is TGTGCCAGCAGCTTGTTGACAGCAAGCGAGCAGTACTTC.

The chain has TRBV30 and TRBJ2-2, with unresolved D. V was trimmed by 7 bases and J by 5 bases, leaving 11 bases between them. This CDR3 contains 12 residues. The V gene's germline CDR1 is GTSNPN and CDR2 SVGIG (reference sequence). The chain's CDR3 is CASGPATGELFF. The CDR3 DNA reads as TGTGCCTCGGGTCCCGCAACCGGGGAGCTGTTTTTT.

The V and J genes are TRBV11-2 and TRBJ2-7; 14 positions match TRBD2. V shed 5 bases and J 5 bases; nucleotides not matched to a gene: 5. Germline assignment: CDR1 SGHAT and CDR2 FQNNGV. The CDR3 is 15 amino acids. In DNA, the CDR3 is TGTGCCAGCAGCCCGACTAGCGGGAGGGGTAACGAGCAGTACTTC. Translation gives CASSPTSGRGNEQYF.

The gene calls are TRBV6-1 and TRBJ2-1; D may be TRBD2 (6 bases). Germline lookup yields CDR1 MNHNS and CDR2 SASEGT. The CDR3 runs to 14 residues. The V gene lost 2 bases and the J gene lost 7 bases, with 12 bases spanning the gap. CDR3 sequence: CASSERRVQNEQFF. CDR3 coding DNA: TGTGCCAGCAGTGAACGGAGGGTGCAGAATGAGCAGTTCTTC.

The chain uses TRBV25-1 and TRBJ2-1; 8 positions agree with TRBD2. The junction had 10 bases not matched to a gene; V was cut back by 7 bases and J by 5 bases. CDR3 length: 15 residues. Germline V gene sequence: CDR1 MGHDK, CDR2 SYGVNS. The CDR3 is CASNKAGVPDNEQFF. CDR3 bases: TGTGCCAGCAACAAAGCGGGAGTGCCCGACAATGAGCAGTTCTTC.

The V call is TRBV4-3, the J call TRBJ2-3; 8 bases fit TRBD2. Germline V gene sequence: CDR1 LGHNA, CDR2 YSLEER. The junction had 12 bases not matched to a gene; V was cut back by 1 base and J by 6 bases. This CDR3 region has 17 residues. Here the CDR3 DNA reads TGCGCCAGCAGCCAAGGCGTTAGCGGGATCCCGGGGGATACGCAGTATTTT. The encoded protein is CASSQGVSGIPGDTQYF.

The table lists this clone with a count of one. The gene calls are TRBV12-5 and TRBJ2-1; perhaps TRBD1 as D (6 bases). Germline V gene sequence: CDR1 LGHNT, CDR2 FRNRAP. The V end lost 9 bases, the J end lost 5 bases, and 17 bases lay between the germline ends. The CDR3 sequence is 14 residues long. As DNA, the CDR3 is TGTGCTAGCAAACTCGGACAGAACGACAATGAGCAGTTCTTC. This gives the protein CASKLGQNDNEQFF.

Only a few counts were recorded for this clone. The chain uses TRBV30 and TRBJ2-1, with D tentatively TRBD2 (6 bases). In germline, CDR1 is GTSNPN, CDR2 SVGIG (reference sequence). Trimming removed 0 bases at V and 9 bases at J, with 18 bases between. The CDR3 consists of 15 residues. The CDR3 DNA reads TGTGCCTGGAGTGTCGGCCTAGCGCTCGGAAGTGAGCAGTTCTTC. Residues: CAWSVGLALGSEQFF.

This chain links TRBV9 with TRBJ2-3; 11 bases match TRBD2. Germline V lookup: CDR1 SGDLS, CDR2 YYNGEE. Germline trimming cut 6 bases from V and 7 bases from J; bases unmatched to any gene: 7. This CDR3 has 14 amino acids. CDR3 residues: CASNSGGAWNTQYF. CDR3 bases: TGTGCCAGCAATAGCGGGGGGGCCTGGAATACGCAGTATTTT.

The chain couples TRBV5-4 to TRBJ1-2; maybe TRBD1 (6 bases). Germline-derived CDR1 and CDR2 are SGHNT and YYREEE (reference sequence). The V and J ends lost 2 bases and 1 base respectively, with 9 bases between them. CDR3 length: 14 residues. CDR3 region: CASSFGTLNYGYTF. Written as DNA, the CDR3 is TGTGCCAGCAGCTTCGGGACACTTAACTATGGCTACACCTTC.

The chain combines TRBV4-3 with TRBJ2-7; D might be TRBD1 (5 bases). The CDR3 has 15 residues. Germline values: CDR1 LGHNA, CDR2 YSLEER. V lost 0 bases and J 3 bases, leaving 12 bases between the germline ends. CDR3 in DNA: TGCGCCAGCAGCCAAGATTTAGGGGTCCTCTACGAGCAGTACTTC. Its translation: CASSQDLGVLYEQYF.

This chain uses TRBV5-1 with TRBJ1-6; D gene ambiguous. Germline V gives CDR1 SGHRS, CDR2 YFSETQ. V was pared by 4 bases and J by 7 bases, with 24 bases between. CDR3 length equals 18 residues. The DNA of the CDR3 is TGCGCCAGCAGCAACCGTTTCGGGCGGGAGGCAAGAAATTCACCCCTCCACTTT. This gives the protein CASSNRFGREARNSPLHF.

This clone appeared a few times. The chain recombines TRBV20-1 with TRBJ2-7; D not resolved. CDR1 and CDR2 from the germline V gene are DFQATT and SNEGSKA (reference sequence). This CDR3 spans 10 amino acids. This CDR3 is CSGDRNEQYF. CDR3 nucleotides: TGCAGCGGAGATAGGAACGAGCAGTACTTC.

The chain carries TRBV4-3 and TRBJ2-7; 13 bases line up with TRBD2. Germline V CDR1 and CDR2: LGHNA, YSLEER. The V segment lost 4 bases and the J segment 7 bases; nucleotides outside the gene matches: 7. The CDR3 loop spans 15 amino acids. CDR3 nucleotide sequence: TGCGCCAGCAGCCTCGGGACTAGCGGGACAGGAGAGCAGTACTTC. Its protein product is CASSLGTSGTGEQYF.

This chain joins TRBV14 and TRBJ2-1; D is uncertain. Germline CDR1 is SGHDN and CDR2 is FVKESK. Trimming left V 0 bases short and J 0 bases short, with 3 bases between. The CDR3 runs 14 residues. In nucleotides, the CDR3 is TGTGCCAGCAGCCAAGACATCTCCTACAATGAGCAGTTCTTC. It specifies CASSQDISYNEQFF.

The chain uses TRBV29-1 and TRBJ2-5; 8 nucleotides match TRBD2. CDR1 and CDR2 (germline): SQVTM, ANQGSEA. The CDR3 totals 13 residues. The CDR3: CSHWVPGGETQYF. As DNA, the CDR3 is TGCAGTCACTGGGTACCGGGAGGGGAGACCCAGTACTTC.